This T cell receptor beta chain was recovered during a study of type 1 regulatory T cells. V lost 4 bases and J 4 bases, leaving 20 bases between the germline ends. CDR1 and CDR2 (germline): SGHRS, YFSETQ. CDR3 length: 16 amino acids. General study results and limits: Compared with non-Tr1 cells, Tr1 cells showed a narrower TCR repertoire.

This clonotype showed up many times. Its antigen is unknown. MiXCR, run by TCRdb on the reads, gives a single entry per CDR3 protein. Of about 42,000 distinct CDR3 sequences in the sample, 9.5% to 15% were seen once. The clonotype comes from a human donor in good health. The sequenced material came from cultured non-Tr1 T cells, either the whole culture or a sorted T cell fraction (not recorded which). This sequence joins TRBV5-1 and TRBJ2-5; D is perhaps TRBD1 or TRBD2 (6 bases each). The CDR3 loop reads CASSAGRGGTLETQYF. Here the CDR3 DNA reads TGCGCCAGCAGCGCCGGAAGAGGGGGGACGTTAGAGACCCAGTACTTC. The variable domain in full, with the rest retrieved from reference TRBV5-1 and TRBJ2-5, is KAGVTQTPRYLIKTRGQQVTLSCSPISGHRSVSWYQQTPGQGLQFLFEYFSETQRNKGNFPGRFSGRQFSNSRSEMNVSTLELGDSALYLCASSAGRGGTLETQYFGPGTRLLVL.